This T cell receptor beta chain was recovered during a study of blood T cell repertoires in COVID-19 (dated by TCRdb to the early 2020s). Background on the whole study: Samples covering the acute and convalescent phases of COVID-19 were provided by collaborators in the United States, Italy and Spain. A de-identified subject ID, COVID-19 status, age in years and sex were almost always included in the sample metadata. The repertoires were released in a freely available public database meant as a resource for research on the immune response to SARS-CoV-2. The prospective study material was composed of cDNA or gDNA derived from T cells, B-cell-depleted T cells, or PBMCs. Deeply sampled blood TCRbeta repertoires from subjects exposed to, actively infected with, or recovered from COVID-19 were included in the dataset. Where available, HLA class I and class II types were taken from metadata supplied by the sample provider and were not determined by assay-based typing. The samples were drawn from the first 160 participants of the ongoing ImmuneRACE study and from some 1,300 subjects provided by 6 global collaborators.

V loses 1 base of germline sequence and J loses 2 bases, and the interval between the two ends is 6 bases. Reading from cysteine to phenylalanine, the CDR3 counts 14 amino acids. Only CDR3 DNA remains: 42 bases, in frame from the first base. CDR1 LGHNA and CDR2 YSLEER are derived from the germline V gene. Points on this clone: This clone's antigen is unknown. No much larger clone exists at a distance of one base, and base qualities are not known. The same CDR3 is also encoded by other DNA sequences in this sample.

TCRbeta CDR3 regions were amplified from genomic DNA by means of the immunoSEQ Assay, a bias-controlled multiplex PCR. In the original analysis: Within the assay, amplification of reference gene primers was used to estimate how many nucleated cells each sample contained. Sequence reads were collapsed and filtered to measure the absolute abundance of every unique TCRbeta CDR3 rearrangement. Productive Simpson clonality was computed per sample as the square root of Simpson's diversity index over productive rearrangements. This immuneACCESS table, as held by TCRdb, lists in-frame sequences with V and J called but not all clones. Of the missing ones, under half trace to an unresolved V gene in checked studies; the others have no known cause. V and J calls and clone size are as listed in that table; D and trimming were resolved from the DNA. This sample has 150,000 to 200,000 clones in its table, and about nine tenths of those were observed once. The ten largest make up around 9.5% of the sample.

Enrolling through a virtual design, the prospective study's participants ranged in age from about 18 to 89 years and lived across around 25 United States geographic areas. In the prospective study, participants were assigned to cohorts based on the clinical history participants reported in a screening survey and a study questionnaire. ImmuneRACE Cohort 3 recovered participants were defined by two consecutive negative NP/OP PCR tests, healthcare professional clearance, or symptom resolution. In the prospective study, whole blood, serum and a nasopharyngeal or oropharyngeal swab were collected from each participant by mobile phlebotomists. Prospective study participants could optionally give additional blood draws and questionnaires over an approximately two-month period. Blood samples from the prospective study were shipped frozen or at room temperature prior to DNA extraction. Study-wide conclusions, independent of this receptor: How much clinical and demographic metadata was included differed by source and by participant, and the metadata was provided uncurated.

This clonotype originated in a woman under 30 who had recovered from COVID-19. The specimen sequenced was PBMCs or T cells enriched from blood (not recorded which). The chain is encoded by TRBV4-3 joined to TRBJ1-3; the D gene assignment is ambiguous. The CDR3 region reads CASSQVFPGNTIYF. The base sequence is TGCGCCAGCAGCCAAGTCTTCCCTGGAAACACCATATATTTT.